Presented here are 5 T cell receptor beta chains from one specimen sequenced in a study of early T cells in non-severe SARS-CoV-2 infection. MiXCR, applied by TCRdb to the 5' RACE reads, yields one record per CDR3 protein. The table shows some 80,000 distinct CDR3 sequences, with about an eighth occurring only once. Sequenced input: whole blood. These receptors came from an adult who was a healthcare worker with PCR-confirmed SARS-CoV-2 infection or an uninfected control (not recorded which).

This clonotype was observed at least ten times. The chain carries TRBV7-9 and TRBJ2-5, with TRBD1 matching 7 bases. The CDR3 spans 14 residues. Germline values: CDR1 SEHNR, CDR2 FQNEAQ (reference sequence). V was clipped by 2 bases and J by 5 bases; unmatched bases: 5. In nucleotides, the CDR3 is TGTGCCAGCAGCTTAATCACGACAGGGGAGACCCAGTACTTC. Its protein is CASSLITTGETQYF.

The V call is TRBV7-9, the J call TRBJ1-2; D remains ambiguous. V shed 0 bases and J shed 3 bases, with 5 bases lying between them. The CDR3 spans 13 residues. Germline CDR1 is SEHNR and CDR2 is FQNEAQ (reference sequence). CDR3 protein: CASSLAADYGYTF. The DNA for the CDR3 is TGTGCCAGCAGCTTAGCGGCAGACTATGGCTACACCTTC.

This clonotype has just a few counts. This CDR3 reads CASSPHNEQFF. The CDR3 nucleotides are TGTGCCAGCAGCCCTCACAATGAGCAGTTCTTC. V is TRBV7-2 and J is TRBJ2-1; D is uncertain. This CDR3 spans 11 amino acids. V was cut by 5 bases and J by 5 bases, with 4 bases left in between. Germline V gene lookup returns CDR1 SGHTA and CDR2 FQGNSA.

The chain links TRBV20-1 to TRBJ2-3; D is undetermined. CDR3 length: 14 amino acids. Germline assignment: CDR1 DFQATT and CDR2 SNEGSKA (reference sequence). Trimming removed 1 base at V and 0 bases at J, with 8 bases between. In nucleotides, the CDR3 is TGCAGTGCTAGAGCCTTGACTAGCACAGATACGCAGTATTTT. As protein: CSARALTSTDTQYF.

This clonotype was found a few times. J is TRBJ2-7 and V is TRBV4-2, with a weak D call TRBD1 (5 bases). The CDR3 spans 13 residues. Germline lookup yields CDR1 LGHNA and CDR2 YNFKEQ. The V end lost 2 bases, the J end lost 4 bases, and 9 bases lay between the germline ends. Here the CDR3 reads CASSQNGAYEQYF. CDR3 coding DNA: TGTGCCAGCAGCCAAAATGGGGCGTACGAGCAGTACTTC.